This TCR beta chain was retrieved from a study of blood T cell repertoires in COVID-19 (dated by TCRdb to about 2020). About the full investigation: Samples from collaborators originated in the United States, Italy and Spain and spanned both the acute and convalescent phases of COVID-19. The material from the prospective study consisted of cDNA or gDNA derived from T cells, B-cell-depleted T cells, or PBMCs. Subjects who had been exposed to COVID-19, were actively infected with it, or had recovered from it provided the deeply sampled blood TCRbeta repertoires that made up the dataset. A freely available public database, intended as a resource for researchers studying the immune response to SARS-CoV-2, is where the repertoires were released. Samples were obtained from the ongoing ImmuneRACE study (first 160 participants) and from over 1,000 subjects provided by 6 global collaborators. Nearly every sample came with metadata listing a de-identified subject ID, COVID-19 status, age in years and sex. HLA class I and class II types, where available, came from metadata supplied by the sample provider rather than from assay-based typing. Broad study findings and their caveats: The quantity of clinical and demographic metadata differed by source and by participant and was supplied without curation.

About this clone itself: Which antigen it targets is not known. No base quality values were provided; no much bigger clone lies one nucleotide off.

The immunoSEQ Assay, a bias-controlled multiplex PCR, was used to amplify TCRbeta CDR3 regions from genomic DNA. The source study handled its data this way. The number of nucleated cells in each sample was estimated from the amplification of reference gene primers within the assay. Sequence reads were collapsed and filtered to measure the absolute abundance of every unique TCRbeta CDR3 rearrangement. For each sample, productive Simpson clonality was calculated by taking the square root of Simpson's diversity index across productive rearrangements. In its TCRdb copy, this immuneACCESS table keeps in-frame sequences only and misses some clones. Where compared with another copy, unresolved V genes explain less than half of these, and the others have no known cause. V, J and clone size reflect that table, while D and trimming were determined from the DNA. The sample table contains around 160,000 clones; only one count was recorded for approximately 87% of them. The ten largest clonotypes hold 0.95% to 1.5% of the sample.

CDR1 is given as LNHDA and CDR2 as SQIVND, both from the germline V gene (reference sequence). The cysteine opens and the phenylalanine closes a CDR3 of 15 amino acids. Only CDR3 DNA is held: 45 bases, read in frame from base 1. V has 5 bases trimmed and J has 5 bases trimmed; junction bases matching no gene number 3. In the prospective study, participants were roughly 18 to 89 years old, resided in 24 geographic areas of the United States, and were enrolled through a virtual design. Cohort assignment in the prospective study relied on participant-reported clinical history from a screening survey and a study questionnaire. In the prospective study, whole blood, serum and a nasopharyngeal or oropharyngeal swab were collected from each participant by mobile phlebotomists. Prospective study participants could optionally give additional blood draws and questionnaires over an approximately two-month period. Before DNA extraction, blood samples from the prospective study were shipped at room temperature or frozen.

The sample consisted of PBMCs or T cells enriched from blood (not recorded which). Recombination linked TRBV19 to TRBJ2-1, with TRBD2 matching 13 junction bases. This TCR came from a woman between 25 and 40 years old with acute COVID-19. The bases read TGTGCCAGTAGTCCACTAGCGGGAGGGCACAATGAGCAGTTCTTC. Its product reads: CASSPLAGGHNEQFF.